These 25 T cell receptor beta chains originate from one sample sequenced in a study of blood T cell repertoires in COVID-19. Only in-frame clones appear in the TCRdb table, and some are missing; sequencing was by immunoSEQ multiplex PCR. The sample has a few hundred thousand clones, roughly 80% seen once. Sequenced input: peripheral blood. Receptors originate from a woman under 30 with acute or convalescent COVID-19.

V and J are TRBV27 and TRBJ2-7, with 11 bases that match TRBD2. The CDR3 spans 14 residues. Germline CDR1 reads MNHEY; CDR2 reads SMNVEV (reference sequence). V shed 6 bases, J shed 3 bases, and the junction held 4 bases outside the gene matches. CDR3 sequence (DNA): TGTGCCAGCAGCTCCGGGACTAGCGGCTACGAGCAGTACTTC. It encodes CASSSGTSGYEQYF.

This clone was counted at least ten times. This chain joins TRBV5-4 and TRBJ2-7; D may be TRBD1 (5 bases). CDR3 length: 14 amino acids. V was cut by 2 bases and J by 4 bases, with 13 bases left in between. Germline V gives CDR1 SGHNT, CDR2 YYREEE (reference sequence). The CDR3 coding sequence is TGTGCCAGCAGCTTTGGGTTTGACAGTTACGAGCAGTACTTC. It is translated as CASSFGFDSYEQYF.

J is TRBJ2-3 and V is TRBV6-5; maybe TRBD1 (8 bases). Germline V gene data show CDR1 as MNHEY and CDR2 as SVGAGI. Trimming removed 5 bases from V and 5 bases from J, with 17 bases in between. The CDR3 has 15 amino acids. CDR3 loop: CASSPRQGRGDTQYF. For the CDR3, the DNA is TGTGCCAGCAGTCCCAGACAGGGGAGGGGAGATACGCAGTATTTT.

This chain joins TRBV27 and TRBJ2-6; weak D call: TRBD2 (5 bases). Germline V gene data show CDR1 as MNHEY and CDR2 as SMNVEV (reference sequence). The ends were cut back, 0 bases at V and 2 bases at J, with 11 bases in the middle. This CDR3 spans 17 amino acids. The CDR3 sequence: CASSLSLPGTGANVLTF. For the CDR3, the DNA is TGTGCCAGCAGTTTATCGCTCCCGGGGACTGGGGCCAACGTCCTGACTTTC.

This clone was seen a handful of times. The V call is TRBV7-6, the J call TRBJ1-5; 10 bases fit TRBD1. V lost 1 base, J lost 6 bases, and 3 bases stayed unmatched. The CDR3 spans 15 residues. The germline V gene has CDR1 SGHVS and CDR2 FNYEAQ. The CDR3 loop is CASSLGQGAGQPQHF. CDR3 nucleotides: TGTGCCAGCAGCTTAGGACAGGGGGCTGGTCAGCCCCAGCATTTT.

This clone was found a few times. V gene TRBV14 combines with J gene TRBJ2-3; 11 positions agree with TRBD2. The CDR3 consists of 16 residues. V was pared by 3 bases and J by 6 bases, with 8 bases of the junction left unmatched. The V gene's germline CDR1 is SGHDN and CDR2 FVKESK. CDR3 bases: TGTGCCAGCAGCCAGGGACTAGCGGCTCGGGTTGATACGCAGTATTTT. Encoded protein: CASSQGLAARVDTQYF.

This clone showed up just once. CDR3 sequence reads: CASSQDTTSGSFFLTDTQYF. In DNA form, the CDR3 reads TGTGCCAGCAGCCAAGACACCACTAGCGGGAGTTTTTTCCTCACAGATACGCAGTATTTT. The chain joins TRBV14 to TRBJ2-3; 11 bases map to TRBD2. Per germline, CDR1 SGHDN and CDR2 FVKESK. The CDR3 sequence is 20 residues long. V gave up 0 bases and J gave up 2 bases; unmatched junction bases: 13.

The CDR3 coding sequence is TGTGCCAGCAGTGACAGGAAAACTATAGCCAAAAACATTCAGTACTTC. Its protein is CASSDRKTIAKNIQYF. The chain couples TRBV28 to TRBJ2-4; D may be TRBD1 (6 bases). V dropped 5 bases and J dropped 0 bases, with 14 bases sitting between them. The V gene's germline CDR1 is MDHEN and CDR2 SYDVKM. The CDR3 is 16 residues long.

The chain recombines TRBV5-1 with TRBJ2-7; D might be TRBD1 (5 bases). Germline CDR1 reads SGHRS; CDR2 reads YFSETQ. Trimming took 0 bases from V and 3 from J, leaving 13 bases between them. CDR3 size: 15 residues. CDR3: CASSLDQGPYYEQYF. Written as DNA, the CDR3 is TGCGCCAGCAGCTTGGATCAGGGCCCCTACTACGAGCAGTACTTC.

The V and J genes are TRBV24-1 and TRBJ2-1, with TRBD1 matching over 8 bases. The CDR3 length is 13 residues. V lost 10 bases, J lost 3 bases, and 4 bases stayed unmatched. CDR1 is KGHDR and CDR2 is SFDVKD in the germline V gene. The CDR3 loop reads CATADRGYNEQFF. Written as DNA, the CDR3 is TGTGCCACAGCAGACAGGGGCTACAATGAGCAGTTCTTC.

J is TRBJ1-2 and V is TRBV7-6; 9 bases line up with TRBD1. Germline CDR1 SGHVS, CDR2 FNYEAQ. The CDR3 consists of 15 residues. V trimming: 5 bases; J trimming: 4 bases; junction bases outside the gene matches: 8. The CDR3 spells CASSPGQGSGYGYTF. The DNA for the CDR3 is TGTGCCAGCAGCCCCGGACAGGGGAGTGGCTATGGCTACACCTTC.

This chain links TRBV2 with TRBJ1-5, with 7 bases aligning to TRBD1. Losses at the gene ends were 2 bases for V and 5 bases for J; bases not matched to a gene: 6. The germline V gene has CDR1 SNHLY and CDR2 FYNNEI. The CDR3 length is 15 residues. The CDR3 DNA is TGTGCCAGCAGTGAAACCGGGCAGGGGGATCAGCCCCAGCATTTT. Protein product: CASSETGQGDQPQHF. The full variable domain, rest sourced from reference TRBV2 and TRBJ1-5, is EPEVTQTPSHQVTQMGQEVILRCVPISNHLYFYWYRQILGQKVEFLVSFYNNEISEKSEIFDDQFSVERPDGSNFTLKIRSTKLEDSAMYFCASSETGQGDQPQHFGDGTRLSIL.

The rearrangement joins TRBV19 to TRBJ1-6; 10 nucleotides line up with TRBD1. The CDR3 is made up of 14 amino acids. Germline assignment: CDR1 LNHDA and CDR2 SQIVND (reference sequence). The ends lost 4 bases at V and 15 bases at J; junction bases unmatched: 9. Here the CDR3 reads CASSKPGQGILLHF. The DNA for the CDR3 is TGTGCCAGTAGTAAACCGGGACAGGGGATTCTCCTCCACTTT.

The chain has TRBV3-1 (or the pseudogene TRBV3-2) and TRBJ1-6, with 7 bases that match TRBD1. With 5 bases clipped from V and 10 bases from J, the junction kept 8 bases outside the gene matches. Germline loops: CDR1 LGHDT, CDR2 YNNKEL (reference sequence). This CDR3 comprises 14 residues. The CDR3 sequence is CASSEQGSGSPLHF. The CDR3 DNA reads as TGTGCCAGCAGCGAACAGGGGTCGGGCTCACCCCTCCACTTT.

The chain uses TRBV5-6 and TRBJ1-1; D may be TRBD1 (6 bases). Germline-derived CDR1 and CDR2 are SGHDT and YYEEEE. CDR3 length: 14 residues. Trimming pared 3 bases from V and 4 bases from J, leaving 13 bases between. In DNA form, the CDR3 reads TGTGCCAGCAGCTCGACCAGGGGCAGCACTGAAGCTTTCTTT. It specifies CASSSTRGSTEAFF.

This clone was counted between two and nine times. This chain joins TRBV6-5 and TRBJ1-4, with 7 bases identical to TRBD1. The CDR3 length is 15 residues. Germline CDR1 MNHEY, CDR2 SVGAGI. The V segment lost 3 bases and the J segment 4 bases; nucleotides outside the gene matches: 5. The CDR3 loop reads CASSYTGADNEKLFF. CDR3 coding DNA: TGTGCCAGCAGTTATACAGGGGCTGATAATGAAAAACTGTTTTTT.

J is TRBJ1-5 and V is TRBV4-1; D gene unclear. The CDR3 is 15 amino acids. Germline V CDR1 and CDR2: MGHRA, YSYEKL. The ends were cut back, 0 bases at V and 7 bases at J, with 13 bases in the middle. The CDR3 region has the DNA TGCGCCAGCAGCCAAGATAGGCTCCTCGGGCAGCCCCAGCATTTT. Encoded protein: CASSQDRLLGQPQHF.

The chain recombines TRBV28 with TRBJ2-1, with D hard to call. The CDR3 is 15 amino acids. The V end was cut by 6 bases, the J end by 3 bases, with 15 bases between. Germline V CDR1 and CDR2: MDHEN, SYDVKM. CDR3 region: CASRVDWYNYNEQFF. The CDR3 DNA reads TGTGCCAGCAGGGTTGACTGGTATAACTACAATGAGCAGTTCTTC.

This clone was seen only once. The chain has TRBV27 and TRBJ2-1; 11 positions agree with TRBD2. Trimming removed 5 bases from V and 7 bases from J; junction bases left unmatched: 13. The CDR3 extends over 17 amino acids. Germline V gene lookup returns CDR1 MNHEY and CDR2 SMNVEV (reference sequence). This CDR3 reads CASSRQPLAGGDNEQFF. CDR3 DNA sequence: TGTGCCAGCAGTCGACAGCCTCTAGCGGGAGGTGATAATGAGCAGTTCTTC.

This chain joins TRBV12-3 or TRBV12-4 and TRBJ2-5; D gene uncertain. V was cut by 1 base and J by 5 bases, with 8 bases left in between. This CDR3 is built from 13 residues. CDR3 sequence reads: CASSLGLEETQYF. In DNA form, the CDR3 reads TGTGCCAGCAGTTTAGGGTTGGAGGAGACCCAGTACTTC.

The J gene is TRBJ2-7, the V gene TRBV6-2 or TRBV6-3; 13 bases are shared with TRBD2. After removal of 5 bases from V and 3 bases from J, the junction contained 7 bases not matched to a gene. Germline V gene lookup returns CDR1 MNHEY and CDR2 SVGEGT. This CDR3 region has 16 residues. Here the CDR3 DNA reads TGTGCCAGCAGTCCATACGGGACTAGCGGGATCTACGAGCAGTACTTC. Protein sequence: CASSPYGTSGIYEQYF.

CDR3 DNA: TGCGCCAGCAGCGTGGGCGGGACTAGCGAACCCTACGAGCAGTACTTC. This translates into CASSVGGTSEPYEQYF. The chain has TRBV5-1 and TRBJ2-7, with 10 nucleotides matching TRBD2. V was clipped by 4 bases and J by 2 bases; unmatched bases: 9. CDR1 SGHRS and CDR2 YFSETQ come from the germline V gene. The CDR3 totals 16 residues.

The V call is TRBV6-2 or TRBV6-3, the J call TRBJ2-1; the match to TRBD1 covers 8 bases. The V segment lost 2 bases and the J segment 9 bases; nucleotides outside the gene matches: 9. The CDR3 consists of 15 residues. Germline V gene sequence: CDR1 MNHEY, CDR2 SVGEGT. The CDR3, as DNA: TGTGCCAGCAGTTACCCGGACAGGGATTCGGGTGAGCAGTTCTTC. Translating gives CASSYPDRDSGEQFF.

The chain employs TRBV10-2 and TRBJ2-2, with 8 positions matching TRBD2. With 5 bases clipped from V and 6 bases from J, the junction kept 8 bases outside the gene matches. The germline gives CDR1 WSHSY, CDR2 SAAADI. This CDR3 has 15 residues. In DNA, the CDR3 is TGCGCCAGCAGTTTCTCCGGGAGGGCAGCCGGGGAGCTGTTTTTT. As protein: CASSFSGRAAGELFF.

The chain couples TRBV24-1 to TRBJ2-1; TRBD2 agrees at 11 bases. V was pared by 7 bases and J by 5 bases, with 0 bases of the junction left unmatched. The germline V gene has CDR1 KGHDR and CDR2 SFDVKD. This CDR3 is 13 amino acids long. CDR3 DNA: TGTGCCACCAGACTAGCGGGAGACAATGAGCAGTTCTTC. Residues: CATRLAGDNEQFF.